This T cell receptor (beta chain) was profiled in a study of blood T cell repertoires in COVID-19. The table came from immunoSEQ multiplex PCR; TCRdb's copy has only in-frame clones and leaves some out. Of around 40,000 clones listed, around nine tenths are singletons. Germline V lookup: CDR1 LGHDT, CDR2 YNNKEL (reference sequence). V trimming: 1 base; J trimming: 5 bases; junction bases outside the gene matches: 12. The CDR3 length is 18 residues. The chain recombines TRBV3-1 (or the pseudogene TRBV3-2) with TRBJ2-1; 9 bases line up with TRBD2. This clonotype originated in a man aged 40-55 years with COVID-19, enrolled during active disease. Sample: peripheral blood. The CDR3 region is CASSQVSPLAGLNNEQFF. The CDR3 DNA reads as TGTGCCAGCAGCCAAGTATCGCCACTAGCGGGTCTTAACAATGAGCAGTTCTTC.